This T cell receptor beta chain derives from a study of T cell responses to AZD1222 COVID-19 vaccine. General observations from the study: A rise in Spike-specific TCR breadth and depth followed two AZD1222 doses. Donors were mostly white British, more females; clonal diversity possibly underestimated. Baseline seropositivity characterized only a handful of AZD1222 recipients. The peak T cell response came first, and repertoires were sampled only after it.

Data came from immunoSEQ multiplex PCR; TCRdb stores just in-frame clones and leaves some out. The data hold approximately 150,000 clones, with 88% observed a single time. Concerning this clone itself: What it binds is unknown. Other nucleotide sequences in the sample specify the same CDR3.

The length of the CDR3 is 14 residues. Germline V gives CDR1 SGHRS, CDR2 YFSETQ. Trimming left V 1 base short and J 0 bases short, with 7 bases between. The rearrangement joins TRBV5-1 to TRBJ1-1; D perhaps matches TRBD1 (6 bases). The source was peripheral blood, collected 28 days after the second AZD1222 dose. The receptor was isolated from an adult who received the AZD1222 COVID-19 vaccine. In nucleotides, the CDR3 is TGCGCCAGCAGCTTGCAGGGGATGAACACTGAAGCTTTCTTT. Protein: CASSLQGMNTEAFF.